The next 18 T cell receptor beta chains were all read from a single sample in a study of cytomegalovirus exposure and HLA in healthy donors. The study ran its PCR with 60 Vbeta and 13 Jbeta primers. Clones were sequenced by immunoSEQ multiplex PCR, and TCRdb holds only the in-frame ones, with some missing. The top ten clones hold around 1.2% of a sample with approximately 130,000 clones, around 73% of them seen once. Sequenced: PBMCs. These receptors were taken from a man aged 45 to 65 in good health and CMV-seronegative.

The chain carries TRBV15 and TRBJ2-5, with a tentative D call TRBD2 (6 bases). CDR1 and CDR2 (germline): LNHNV, YYDKDF (reference sequence). This CDR3 region has 14 residues. Trimming left V 1 base short and J 4 bases short, with 10 bases between. CDR3 nucleotide sequence: TGTGCCACCAGCAGAGGGGGGGAAGGAGAGACCCAGTACTTC. Protein: CATSRGGEGETQYF.

Points on this clone: The same CDR3 is also encoded by other DNA sequences in this sample. The CDR3 nucleotides read TGCAGCGTTGAAGGCCAGGGAACCTACGAGCAGTACTTC. As protein: CSVEGQGTYEQYF. The chain couples TRBV29-1 to TRBJ2-7; weak D call: TRBD1 (5 bases). Trimming removed 1 base at V and 2 bases at J, with 9 bases between. Germline CDR1 SQVTM, CDR2 ANQGSEA. The CDR3 length is 13 residues.

The chain links TRBV5-4 to TRBJ1-4, with 7 nucleotides matching TRBD1. CDR1 is SGHNT, CDR2 YYREEE, per germline (reference sequence). V lost 0 bases, J lost 8 bases, and 1 base stayed unmatched. This CDR3 is built from 13 residues. This chain's CDR3 is CASSLEQGEKLFF. DNA for the CDR3: TGTGCCAGCAGCTTGGAACAGGGGGAAAAACTGTTTTTT.

This clone came up a few times. The chain is built from TRBV12-5 and TRBJ1-1; D remains ambiguous. There are 13 residues in the CDR3. Germline V gene sequence: CDR1 LGHNT, CDR2 FRNRAP. V was clipped by 1 base and J by 3 bases, with 6 bases between them. The CDR3 coding sequence is TGTGCTAGTGGTTTGGGGCGGCACACTGAAGCTTTCTTT. Protein: CASGLGRHTEAFF.

Worth noting for this clone: Other DNA variants within this sample encode the same CDR3. The rearrangement uses TRBV18 and TRBJ1-4, with D hard to call. The V and J ends lost 6 bases and 0 bases respectively, with 8 bases between them. The germline CDR1 and CDR2 sequences are KGHSH and LQKENI. This CDR3 region has 14 residues. The CDR3 reads CASSPGATNEKLFF. CDR3 bases: TGTGCCAGCTCCCCGGGTGCAACTAATGAAAAACTGTTTTTT. Full variable domain (remainder filled in from reference TRBV18 and TRBJ1-4): NAGVMQNPRHLVRRRGQEARLRCSPMKGHSHVYWYRQLPEEGLKFMVYLQKENIIDESGMPKERFSAEFPKEGPSILRIQQVVRGDSAAYFCASSPGATNEKLFFGSGTQLSVL.

This chain joins TRBV2 and TRBJ2-1; D may be TRBD1 (5 bases). CDR1 and CDR2 (germline): SNHLY, FYNNEI. There are 13 residues in the CDR3. Trimming shortened V by 3 bases and J by 7 bases, and 10 bases separated the two germline ends. CDR3 sequence (DNA): TGTGCCAGCAGTGATGGGGCTGGGAATGAGCAGTTCTTC. Its translation is CASSDGAGNEQFF.

A few counts support this clone. The chain uses TRBV5-4 and TRBJ2-5, with 11 bases fitting TRBD2. This CDR3 has 15 residues. V lost 4 bases to trimming and J lost 4 bases; unmatched junction nucleotides: 6. The germline CDR1 and CDR2 sequences are SGHNT and YYREEE (reference sequence). The CDR3 protein is CASSPTSGALETQYF. DNA for the CDR3: TGTGCCAGCAGCCCGACTAGCGGGGCGTTAGAGACCCAGTACTTC.

The chain couples TRBV6-6 to TRBJ2-3; TRBD2 matches at 10 bases. The J segment lost 4 bases and the V segment lost 5 bases, leaving 3 bases of the junction unmatched. Germline lookup yields CDR1 MNHNY and CDR2 SVGAGI (reference sequence). The CDR3 spans 14 residues. CDR3 loop: CASSPSGSADTQYF. CDR3 in DNA: TGTGCCAGCAGTCCTAGCGGGAGTGCAGATACGCAGTATTTT.

The chain has TRBV4-3 and TRBJ2-2, with 12 bases fitting TRBD2. Looked up from germline, CDR1 is LGHNA and CDR2 is YSLEER. V lost 4 bases and J lost 8; bases outside the gene matches: 8. The CDR3 has 16 residues. CDR3: CASSRSASGRVGELFF. The DNA of the CDR3 is TGCGCCAGCAGCCGGTCGGCTAGCGGGAGGGTAGGGGAGCTGTTTTTT.

The chain employs TRBV6-1 and TRBJ1-5; D not certain. Germline CDR1 reads MNHNS; CDR2 reads SASEGT. V gave up 0 bases and J gave up 5 bases, with 11 bases separating them. The CDR3 extends over 15 amino acids. The CDR3 sequence is CASSEALRRDQPQHF. The CDR3 nucleotides read TGTGCCAGCAGTGAAGCGCTTCGGAGGGATCAGCCCCAGCATTTT.

The chain carries TRBV2 and TRBJ1-1, with TRBD1 matching over 9 bases. V gave up 4 bases and J gave up 5 bases; unmatched junction bases: 5. The CDR3 runs 14 residues. CDR1 is SNHLY and CDR2 is FYNNEI in the germline V gene. CDR3 nucleotide sequence: TGTGCCAGCAGTGTACAGGGGGCATATACTGAAGCTTTCTTT. Protein sequence: CASSVQGAYTEAFF.

The genes are TRBV7-3 and TRBJ1-1; D possibly corresponds to TRBD1 (6 bases). V gave up 5 bases and J gave up 6 bases, with 16 bases separating them. Looked up from germline, CDR1 is SGHTA and CDR2 is FQGTGA. The CDR3 runs to 14 residues. The CDR3 loop is CASSPRQDSAEAFF. The CDR3 bases are TGTGCCAGCAGCCCACGACAGGATTCGGCTGAAGCTTTCTTT.

The genes are TRBV5-4 and TRBJ2-7; 10 bases are a match to TRBD2. V lost 4 bases to trimming and J lost 2 bases; unmatched junction nucleotides: 6. This CDR3 spans 15 amino acids. CDR1 and CDR2 from the germline V gene are SGHNT and YYREEE (reference sequence). The CDR3 sequence: CASSLGLADTYEQYF. As DNA, the CDR3 is TGTGCCAGCAGCCTCGGACTAGCGGATACCTACGAGCAGTACTTC.

J is TRBJ2-3 and V is TRBV9, with D possibly being TRBD2 (6 bases). Trimming took off 0 bases at V and 5 bases at J, with 16 bases between the two ends. Per germline, CDR1 SGDLS and CDR2 YYNGEE. The CDR3 is 16 amino acids. The CDR3: CASSVALGGPGDTQYF. The CDR3 DNA is TGTGCCAGCAGCGTAGCCCTAGGAGGGCCTGGAGATACGCAGTATTTT.

This clone was seen once. The chain employs TRBV27 and TRBJ2-3, with a possible D match to TRBD2 (5 bases). The CDR3 has 15 residues. Germline values: CDR1 MNHEY, CDR2 SMNVEV (reference sequence). V was cut by 5 bases and J by 0 bases, with 12 bases left in between. CDR3 sequence: CASSNQAVSTDTQYF. In DNA, the CDR3 is TGTGCCAGCAGTAACCAAGCGGTTAGCACAGATACGCAGTATTTT.

V gene TRBV6-1 combines with J gene TRBJ1-1; TRBD1 is a possible D gene (5 bases). Germline values: CDR1 MNHNS, CDR2 SASEGT. V lost 1 base to trimming and J lost 8 bases, with 11 bases between them. The CDR3 is made up of 13 amino acids. The CDR3 sequence: CASSEGLGPEAFF. CDR3 in DNA: TGTGCCAGCAGTGAAGGTCTGGGGCCCGAAGCTTTCTTT.

The CDR3 sequence is CSVESGTGRHTEAFF. In nucleotides, the CDR3 is TGCAGCGTTGAAAGCGGGACAGGGAGACACACTGAAGCTTTCTTT. The V gene is TRBV29-1, the J gene TRBJ1-1; 9 bases are shared with TRBD1. From germline, CDR1 is SQVTM and CDR2 ANQGSEA. Trimming took 2 bases from V and 3 from J; bases not matched to a gene: 7. The CDR3 runs 15 residues.

This chain connects TRBV19 to TRBJ1-4; D possibly corresponds to TRBD1 (6 bases). The V end was cut by 4 bases, the J end by 3 bases, with 6 bases between. The germline gives CDR1 LNHDA, CDR2 SQIVND (reference sequence). This CDR3 is 13 amino acids long. This chain's CDR3 is CASSTGANEKLFF. The DNA of the CDR3 is TGTGCCAGTAGTACAGGGGCTAATGAAAAACTGTTTTTT.